Listed below are T cell receptor beta chains from one sample, sequenced in a study of blood T cells in healthy people across ages. MiXCR, applied by TCRdb to the 5' RACE reads, yields one record per CDR3 protein. Here the sample spans 650,000 to 900,000 distinct CDR3 sequences, about 62% being singletons. Sequencing was carried out using blood. The receptors originated from a man aged 25-40 years in good health. Both conserved end residues are part of each CDR3. The D gene is left open where the match is weak. Expanded clones are given a class, and other clones once, few, many or no size at all.

CASSFAHTPDGYTF	TGTGCCAGCAGTTTCGCACATACACCGGATGGCTACACCTTC	TRBV28	-	TRBJ1-2	-
CSARLGNNEQFF	TGCAGTGCTAGACTAGGGAACAATGAGCAGTTCTTC	TRBV20-1	-	TRBJ2-1	-
CASSEPPGQIETQYF	TGTGCCAGCAGTGAGCCACCGGGACAAATAGAGACCCAGTACTTC	TRBV6-2/TRBV6-3	-	TRBJ2-5	-
CGARDRRVASGEQYF	TGCGGTGCTAGAGATAGGAGGGTAGCTAGCGGCGAGCAGTACTTC	TRBV20-1	-	TRBJ2-7	TRBD2
CASSAALGNQETQYF	TGTGCCAGCAGCGCTGCTCTAGGCAATCAAGAGACCCAGTACTTC	TRBV27	-	TRBJ2-5	-
CSARDEQTSGGAVYEQYF	TGCAGTGCTAGAGATGAGCAGACTAGCGGGGGGGCCGTCTACGAGCAGTACTTC	TRBV20-1	-	TRBJ2-7	TRBD2
CAISLAGQGGETQYF	TGTGCCATCAGTCTGGCGGGACAGGGGGGAGAGACCCAGTACTTC	TRBV10-3	-	TRBJ2-5	TRBD1
CASSLASGNTEAFF	TGTGCCAGCAGCTTAGCCTCGGGTAACACTGAAGCTTTCTTT	TRBV7-2	-	TRBJ1-1	-
CASREQGGGGAFF	TGTGCCAGCAGGGAACAGGGAGGCGGGGGAGCTTTCTTT	TRBV7-2	few	TRBJ1-1	-
CAISAAEEEKLFF	TGTGCCATCAGTGCGGCGGAGGAAGAAAAACTGTTTTTT	TRBV10-3	-	TRBJ1-4	-
CSASSPPNSNQPQHF	TGCAGTGCTAGCAGCCCTCCCAATAGCAATCAGCCCCAGCATTTT	TRBV20-1	-	TRBJ1-5	-
CSARDPGLDEQFF	TGCAGTGCTAGAGATCCGGGTTTGGATGAGCAGTTCTTC	TRBV20-1	few	TRBJ2-1	-
CASSQPQNQETQYF	TGTGCCAGCAGCCAACCACAGAACCAAGAGACCCAGTACTTC	TRBV4-2	-	TRBJ2-5	-
CASSSEVGGTRPYEQYF	TGTGCCAGCAGCTCGGAAGTGGGCGGGACACGACCTTACGAGCAGTACTTC	TRBV7-8	-	TRBJ2-7	-
CASSRAGRGEKLFF	TGTGCCAGCAGCAGAGCGGGGCGCGGAGAAAAACTGTTTTTT	TRBV7-9	-	TRBJ1-4	-
CASTGMSGPNYGYTF	TGTGCCAGCACCGGGATGTCAGGACCTAACTATGGCTACACCTTC	TRBV6-2/TRBV6-3	-	TRBJ1-2	-
CAISEQGIDYYNEQFF	TGTGCCATCAGTGAACAGGGAATCGACTACTACAATGAGCAGTTCTTC	TRBV10-3	few	TRBJ2-1	-
CATQLAASTDTQYF	TGTGCCACCCAACTAGCGGCTAGCACAGATACGCAGTATTTT	TRBV3-1	-	TRBJ2-3	TRBD2
CASRNSGPPYEQYF	TGTGCCAGCAGGAATTCCGGGCCCCCCTACGAGCAGTACTTC	TRBV12-3/TRBV12-4	-	TRBJ2-7	-
CASSPALAGGLDTQYF	TGTGCCAGCAGTCCAGCCCTAGCGGGGGGGCTAGATACGCAGTATTTT	TRBV7-2	-	TRBJ2-3	TRBD2
CASSPGQGDTEAFF	TGTGCCAGCAGTCCGGGACAGGGGGACACTGAAGCTTTCTTT	TRBV2	-	TRBJ1-1	TRBD1
CATSRDLGQVFSDTQYF	TGTGCCACCAGCAGAGATTTGGGACAGGTCTTCTCAGATACGCAGTATTTT	TRBV15	-	TRBJ2-3	TRBD1
CASSYVGGEQYF	TGTGCCAGCAGTTACGTGGGGGGCGAGCAGTACTTC	TRBV6-2/TRBV6-3	-	TRBJ2-7	-
CSVKGQGIDTQYF	TGCAGCGTGAAGGGCCAGGGGATAGATACGCAGTATTTT	TRBV29-1	-	TRBJ2-3	-
CASSRPGSLNEQFF	TGTGCCAGCAGCCGGCCGGGGTCCCTAAATGAGCAGTTCTTC	TRBV7-2	-	TRBJ2-1	-
CSAEGAGYNEQFF	TGCAGTGCTGAGGGGGCCGGTTACAATGAGCAGTTCTTC	TRBV20-1	few	TRBJ2-1	TRBD1
CASSVPSGVNSGANVLTF	TGTGCCAGCAGCGTTCCATCCGGGGTAAACTCTGGGGCCAACGTCCTGACTTTC	TRBV9	few	TRBJ2-6	-
CASSLEDPISTDTQYF	TGCGCCAGCAGCTTGGAGGACCCAATCAGCACAGATACGCAGTATTTT	TRBV5-1	few	TRBJ2-3	-
CASSLTTSGGYEQFF	TGTGCCAGCAGCTTAACGACTAGCGGGGGTTATGAGCAGTTCTTC	TRBV7-3	few	TRBJ2-1	TRBD2
CATSDPDRGETQYF	TGTGCCACCAGTGACCCGGACAGAGGGGAGACCCAGTACTTC	TRBV24-1	-	TRBJ2-5	-
CASSYSSDRETFF	TGTGCCAGCAGTTACTCTTCGGACAGGGAGACTTTCTTT	TRBV6-6	-	TRBJ1-1	TRBD1
CASSLTGQEGIYEQYF	TGTGCCAGCAGTTTAACTGGACAGGAGGGTATATACGAGCAGTACTTC	TRBV6-5	-	TRBJ2-7	-
CASSFMRGAADKNIQYF	TGTGCCAGCAGTTTTATGAGGGGGGCCGCGGACAAAAACATTCAGTACTTC	TRBV27	-	TRBJ2-4	-
CASSPRQGARDTQYF	TGTGCCAGCAGCCCTCGACAGGGGGCAAGGGATACGCAGTATTTT	TRBV12-3/TRBV12-4	-	TRBJ2-3	TRBD1
CASSEKGGGETYNEQFF	TGTGCCAGCAGCGAAAAGGGGGGCGGGGAGACCTACAATGAGCAGTTCTTC	TRBV6-4	-	TRBJ2-1	-
CASTPRGNSYNEQFF	TGTGCCAGCACCCCGCGGGGGAACTCCTACAATGAGCAGTTCTTC	TRBV2	many	TRBJ2-1	TRBD2
CASSQVGYLYGYTF	TGTGCCAGCAGCCAAGTGGGGTACCTCTATGGCTACACCTTC	TRBV14	once	TRBJ1-2	-
CASSKIRGWNSPLHF	TGTGCCAGCAGTAAAATCCGGGGGTGGAACTCACCCCTCCACTTT	TRBV7-6	few	TRBJ1-6	-
CASLPGQTKSGANVLTF	TGTGCCAGCCTTCCGGGACAGACTAAATCTGGGGCCAACGTCCTGACTTTC	TRBV9	-	TRBJ2-6	TRBD1
CSVDGTSGDSEQFF	TGCAGCGTTGATGGGACTAGCGGAGACAGTGAGCAGTTCTTC	TRBV29-1	-	TRBJ2-1	TRBD2
CASAPGQYQPQHF	TGTGCCAGCGCCCCGGGACAGTATCAGCCCCAGCATTTT	TRBV27	-	TRBJ1-5	TRBD1